The 7 T cell receptor beta chains listed next were all sequenced from one sample in a study of shared clonotypes between healthy human individuals. Generated by immunoSEQ multiplex PCR, the TCRdb table keeps only in-frame clones and is missing some. The sample includes approximately 2.5 million clones, around 90% of them seen just once. Sequencing was done on a sample of naive CD4+ T cells sorted from blood. Described subset: CD45RA+ positively selected. The receptor source for this set is a man younger than 30 in good health.

The chain has TRBV2 and TRBJ1-2, with a weak D call TRBD1 (5 bases). This CDR3 spans 14 amino acids. CDR1 and CDR2 from the germline V gene are SNHLY and FYNNEI. Deletions cut 5 bases from V and 5 bases from J, with 15 bases between. CDR3 in DNA: TGTGCCAGCAGTCGGGACGACTTAGGTTATGGCTACACCTTC. Amino acid sequence: CASSRDDLGYGYTF.

This chain joins TRBV30 and TRBJ1-2; D call uncertain. The CDR3 extends over 12 amino acids. Trimming removed 1 base at V and 4 bases at J, with 7 bases between. Germline lookup yields CDR1 GTSNPN and CDR2 SVGIG (reference sequence). The CDR3 loop is CAWSGDGYGYTF. The CDR3 DNA sequence: TGTGCCTGGAGTGGGGATGGCTATGGCTACACCTTC.

The rearrangement joins TRBV4-2 to TRBJ1-5, with 8 bases aligning to TRBD1. V gave up 3 bases and J gave up 1 base; unmatched junction bases: 5. Germline lookup yields CDR1 LGHNA and CDR2 YNFKEQ. This CDR3 spans 16 amino acids. CDR3 nucleotides: TGTGCCAGCAGCCAGCAGGGGGCTGAGAGCAATCAGCCCCAGCATTTT. Translating it yields CASSQQGAESNQPQHF.

This clone has only one observation. The genes are TRBV28 and TRBJ2-7; maybe TRBD2 (5 bases). The germline gives CDR1 MDHEN, CDR2 SYDVKM. The V end lost 4 bases, the J end lost 6 bases, and 7 bases lay between the germline ends. The CDR3 runs 11 residues. CDR3 coding DNA: TGTGCCAGCAGTTCGGGATTCGAGCAGTACTTC. This encodes CASSSGFEQYF.

This chain links TRBV5-1 with TRBJ2-1, with 7 bases that match TRBD2. The germline CDR1 and CDR2 sequences are SGHRS and YFSETQ. The CDR3 loop spans 15 amino acids. V dropped 4 bases and J dropped 3; count of bases not matched to a gene: 7. The CDR3 DNA reads TGCGCCAGCAGCCGCAGCGGGGTCGGCTACAATGAGCAGTTCTTC. As protein: CASSRSGVGYNEQFF.

This chain connects TRBV6-5 to TRBJ1-1, with D maybe TRBD1 (5 bases). This CDR3 contains 13 residues. Trimming took off 6 bases at V and 11 bases at J, with 19 bases between the two ends. CDR1 and CDR2 from the germline V gene are MNHEY and SVGAGI. The CDR3 DNA reads as TGTGCCAGCAGCTCTCTGGGGAGGGGCGGCGCTTTCTTT. Amino acids: CASSSLGRGGAFF.

This chain's CDR3 is CASSVGVGRGEKLFF. CDR3 DNA sequence: TGTGCCAGCAGCGTAGGGGTAGGACGAGGTGAAAAACTGTTTTTT. J is TRBJ1-4 and V is TRBV9; D remains unclear. The germline V gene encodes CDR1 SGDLS and CDR2 YYNGEE. Trimming took 0 bases from V and 7 from J, leaving 13 bases between them. This CDR3 is built from 15 residues.